These 26 T cell receptor beta chains share one sample of origin, sequenced in a study of identical twins. TCRdb reprocessed the 5' RACE reads with MiXCR, giving one entry per CDR3 protein. The table has hundreds of thousands of distinct CDR3 sequences, about 20% seen once. This sample was also put to use in a study of T cells expressing NK-cell markers.

Sequencing was performed on PBMCs. These receptors all come from a woman younger than 30 in good health.

The V call is TRBV6-5, the J call TRBJ2-1; no clear D gene. V lost 2 bases, J lost 0 bases, and 5 bases lay in between. Germline values: CDR1 MNHEY, CDR2 SVGAGI. There are 14 residues in the CDR3. CDR3: CASSYAYSYNEQFF. The CDR3 DNA follows: TGTGCCAGCAGTTACGCGTACTCCTACAATGAGCAGTTCTTC.

The genes are TRBV11-2 and TRBJ1-1, with TRBD1 as a possible D gene (6 bases). The CDR3 extends over 15 amino acids. Germline V gives CDR1 SGHAT, CDR2 FQNNGV. Between the trimmed V and J ends, which lost 5 bases and 1 base, there was a span of 14 bases. CDR3 amino acids: CASSAETGSNTEAFF. CDR3 nucleotides: TGTGCCAGCAGCGCTGAAACAGGGTCGAACACTGAAGCTTTCTTT.

This chain connects TRBV5-1 to TRBJ2-2; D not resolved. The CDR3 is 15 amino acids. CDR1 is SGHRS, CDR2 YFSETQ, per germline. Between the trimmed V and J ends, which lost 0 bases and 4 bases, there was a span of 10 bases. This CDR3 is CASSLGPRSTGELFF. CDR3 sequence (DNA): TGCGCCAGCAGCTTGGGGCCGAGAAGCACCGGGGAGCTGTTTTTT.

This chain links TRBV7-2 with TRBJ1-1; possibly TRBD1 for D (5 bases). In germline, CDR1 is SGHTA, CDR2 FQGNSA. The CDR3 runs to 15 residues. The germline V and J ends were trimmed by 5 bases and 0 bases, with 13 bases remaining between them. CDR3 nucleotides: TGTGCCAGCAGCAGACAGACAGCCATGAACACTGAAGCTTTCTTT. Amino acid sequence: CASSRQTAMNTEAFF.

The chain is built from TRBV5-1 and TRBJ2-7; 9 nucleotides match TRBD2. CDR1 SGHRS and CDR2 YFSETQ come from the germline V gene. J gave up 6 bases and V 0 bases, and 7 bases lay outside the gene matches. The CDR3 is 15 amino acids. DNA of the CDR3: TGCGCCAGCAGCTTGGTGGCAGCGGGAGGCTCCGAGCAGTACTTC. It specifies CASSLVAAGGSEQYF. Filled out from reference TRBV5-1 and TRBJ2-7, the complete variable domain reads KAGVTQTPRYLIKTRGQQVTLSCSPISGHRSVSWYQQTPGQGLQFLFEYFSETQRNKGNFPGRFSGRQFSNSRSEMNVSTLELGDSALYLCASSLVAAGGSEQYFGPGTRLTVT.

J is TRBJ2-1 and V is TRBV12-3 or TRBV12-4, with 7 bases lining up with TRBD2. CDR3 size: 17 residues. Trimming removed 6 bases from V and 6 bases from J; junction bases left unmatched: 17. DNA of the CDR3: TGTGCCAGCAGACCAGGCGGGACGGGAGGACTCCCCAATGAGCAGTTCTTC. It yields the protein CASRPGGTGGLPNEQFF.

This clonotype has just a few counts. This chain joins TRBV12-3 or TRBV12-4 and TRBJ2-2; perhaps D is TRBD1 or TRBD2 (5 bases each). The CDR3 sequence is 12 residues long. The V gene lost 6 bases and the J gene lost 8 bases, with 10 bases spanning the gap. CDR3 sequence (DNA): TGTGCCAGCAGCATCTGGGGGGGGGAGCTGTTTTTT. Translated: CASSIWGGELFF.

DNA of the CDR3: TGTGCCAGCAGCTTAATCGGATACGAGCAGTACTTC. It encodes CASSLIGYEQYF. The rearrangement links TRBV7-9 to TRBJ2-7; no clear D gene. The CDR3 has 12 amino acids. Trimming removed 2 bases at V and 4 bases at J, with 6 bases between. Germline V gives CDR1 SEHNR, CDR2 FQNEAQ (reference sequence).

There are a few counts of this clonotype. The chain links TRBV12-3 or TRBV12-4 to TRBJ2-1; TRBD2 aligns across 7 bases. Trimming at V came to 6 bases and at J to 7 bases, leaving 9 bases not matched to a gene. The CDR3 consists of 14 residues. As DNA, the CDR3 is TGTGCCAGCAGCTCTAGCGGACCGCTTAATGAGCAGTTCTTC. It yields the protein CASSSSGPLNEQFF.

The chain is built from TRBV15 and TRBJ2-5; 11 positions agree with TRBD2. V lost 4 bases, J lost 5 bases, and 3 bases stayed unmatched. The CDR3 covers 14 residues. Germline loops: CDR1 LNHNV, CDR2 YYDKDF (reference sequence). CDR3 in amino acids: CATSMPSGRETQYF. The CDR3 nucleotides are TGTGCCACCAGCATGCCTAGCGGGAGGGAGACCCAGTACTTC.

J is TRBJ2-7 and V is TRBV4-2, with 7 bases fitting TRBD2. The V gene's germline CDR1 is LGHNA and CDR2 YNFKEQ. J was trimmed by 1 base and V by 3 bases; bases with no gene match: 12. This CDR3 spans 17 amino acids. Here the CDR3 DNA reads TGTGCCAGCAGCCAGGCCCCCGGGGGGACTTCATCCTACGAGCAGTACTTC. This translates into CASSQAPGGTSSYEQYF.

In this sample, this clonotype turned up many times. This chain uses TRBV5-1 with TRBJ2-1; D uncertain. Germline lookup yields CDR1 SGHRS and CDR2 YFSETQ. The CDR3 is made up of 14 amino acids. V shed 7 bases and J shed 3 bases, with 14 bases lying between them. The chain's CDR3 is CASSDERLYNEQFF. Written as DNA, the CDR3 is TGCGCCAGCTCGGATGAGCGCCTCTACAATGAGCAGTTCTTC.

This clonotype was counted between two and nine times. CDR3 bases: TGTGCCAGCAGCCTGATAGTAGGAGAGACCCAGTACTTC. Translating it yields CASSLIVGETQYF. V is TRBV12-3 or TRBV12-4 and J is TRBJ2-5; D is unresolved. The CDR3 runs 13 residues. With 6 bases removed from V and 4 bases from J, the gap between germline ends came to 12 bases.

The rearrangement joins TRBV20-1 to TRBJ2-5; TRBD1 might be the D (6 bases). CDR1 and CDR2 (germline): DFQATT, SNEGSKA (reference sequence). The germline V and J ends were trimmed by 5 bases and 3 bases, with 13 bases remaining between them. The CDR3 is 13 amino acids. This CDR3 reads CSAVWGREETQYF. The CDR3 DNA reads TGCAGTGCTGTCTGGGGGCGGGAAGAGACCCAGTACTTC.

This clonotype was recorded once. The CDR3 coding sequence is TGCGCCAGCAGCGAGGCTAGGGGAACATACAATGAGCAGTTCTTC. Translation: CASSEARGTYNEQFF. The chain is built from TRBV5-1 and TRBJ2-1, with D maybe TRBD1 (5 bases). Trimming shortened V by 4 bases and J by 4 bases, and 15 bases separated the two germline ends. Germline CDR1 and CDR2: SGHRS and YFSETQ. The CDR3 has 15 residues.

The CDR3 loop reads CASRGDRQSYEQYF. DNA of the CDR3: TGCGCCAGCAGGGGGGACAGGCAATCCTACGAGCAGTACTTC. This chain joins TRBV10-2 and TRBJ2-7; the match to TRBD1 covers 8 bases. Unmatched junction bases numbered 5, after V lost 6 bases and J lost 1 base. This CDR3 has 14 residues. Germline assignment: CDR1 WSHSY and CDR2 SAAADI.

This clonotype was counted between two and nine times. CDR3 nucleotide sequence: TGTGCCAGCAGTTGGGGACAGGGGATGAAAGAGACCCAGTACTTC. Translated: CASSWGQGMKETQYF. The chain has TRBV12-3 or TRBV12-4 and TRBJ2-5, with 10 bases matching TRBD1. This CDR3 region has 15 residues. V was pared by 4 bases and J by 3 bases, with 5 bases of the junction left unmatched.

This clonotype turned up a few times. The chain employs TRBV12-3 or TRBV12-4 and TRBJ1-2; the match to TRBD1 covers 8 bases. With 3 bases clipped from V and 8 bases from J, the junction kept 5 bases outside the gene matches. This CDR3 spans 13 amino acids. This CDR3 reads CASSLDREAGYTF. DNA for the CDR3: TGTGCCAGCAGTTTGGACAGGGAGGCAGGCTACACCTTC.

In this sample, this clonotype turned up many times. The chain is built from TRBV5-5 and TRBJ2-1; D possibly corresponds to TRBD2 (6 bases). Trimming pared 5 bases from V and 0 bases from J, leaving 15 bases between. Germline lookup yields CDR1 SGHKS and CDR2 YYEKEE (reference sequence). The CDR3 has 16 amino acids. CDR3 sequence (DNA): TGTGCCAGCAGGACCCGCGGGGAGAGCTCCTACAATGAGCAGTTCTTC. Translation gives CASRTRGESSYNEQFF.

The chain uses TRBV29-1 and TRBJ2-7; 8 nucleotides line up with TRBD1. The junction had 5 bases not matched to a gene; V was cut back by 7 bases and J by 0 bases. Germline CDR1 and CDR2: SQVTM and ANQGSEA. The length of the CDR3 is 13 residues. The CDR3 nucleotides read TGCAGCGCTCGACAGGGGCCCTCCTACGAGCAGTACTTC. Residues: CSARQGPSYEQYF.

V is TRBV10-2 and J is TRBJ2-7; TRBD2 might be the D (6 bases). CDR3 length: 15 amino acids. With 0 bases removed from V and 4 bases from J, the gap between germline ends came to 13 bases. The V gene's germline CDR1 is WSHSY and CDR2 SAAADI. DNA of the CDR3: TGCGCCAGCAGTGAGTCTTTAGCGGCCCTTTACGAGCAGTACTTC. This gives the protein CASSESLAALYEQYF.

This clonotype has only a few counts. V gene TRBV5-1 combines with J gene TRBJ2-3, with 11 bases fitting TRBD2. J gave up 2 bases and V 3 bases, and 8 bases lay outside the gene matches. Germline values: CDR1 SGHRS, CDR2 YFSETQ. The CDR3 runs to 17 residues. The CDR3 DNA reads TGCGCCAGCAGCTGGACGACTAGCGGGGACACCACAGATACGCAGTATTTT. Translation gives CASSWTTSGDTTDTQYF.

Many counts were recorded for this clonotype. The rearrangement joins TRBV6-1 to TRBJ2-7; TRBD1 is a possible D gene (6 bases). V was clipped by 6 bases and J by 0 bases, with 9 bases between them. Germline V CDR1 and CDR2: MNHNS, SASEGT. This CDR3 comprises 13 residues. The CDR3 reads CASSRQDSYEQYF. DNA for the CDR3: TGTGCCAGCAGCCGACAGGACTCCTACGAGCAGTACTTC.

The gene calls are TRBV12-3 or TRBV12-4 and TRBJ2-1; TRBD1 matches at 9 bases. This CDR3 is built from 14 residues. Germline trimming cut 6 bases from V and 6 bases from J; bases unmatched to any gene: 6. The CDR3 DNA reads as TGTGCCAGCAGCCCGGGACAGGGTACCAATGAGCAGTTCTTC. Amino acid sequence: CASSPGQGTNEQFF.

This clonotype has more than one count but fewer than ten. The chain combines TRBV5-1 with TRBJ2-5; 9 nucleotides agree with TRBD2. Looked up from germline, CDR1 is SGHRS and CDR2 is YFSETQ. The junction had 9 bases not matched to a gene; V was cut back by 4 bases and J by 2 bases. This CDR3 is 16 amino acids long. CDR3 nucleotides: TGCGCCAGCAGCCTCATGACTAGCGGAGGACAAGAGACCCAGTACTTC. It codes for CASSLMTSGGQETQYF.

CDR3 in amino acids: CASSHTQEGPEAFF. CDR3 nucleotides: TGTGCCAGCAGCCACACACAGGAAGGCCCTGAAGCTTTCTTT. V and J are TRBV12-3 or TRBV12-4 and TRBJ1-1, with TRBD1 as a possible D gene (5 bases). V lost 6 bases and J 6 bases, leaving 17 bases between the germline ends. The CDR3 is 14 amino acids.